The 4 T cell receptor beta chains below come from one sample, sequenced in a study of beta chain features in type 1 diabetes. Reverse transcription of all isolated RNA meant that expressed TCRB transcripts were sequenced. Sequenced by immunoSEQ multiplex PCR; TCRdb stores in-frame clones only, minus some. Of under 400,000 clones listed, around a fifth are singletons. Sequences were obtained from naive CD4+ T cells from blood. The receptors originated from a woman under 30 in good health.

This clone was seen a handful of times. The chain employs TRBV30 and TRBJ2-5, with TRBD1 as a possible D gene (6 bases). Germline assignment: CDR1 GTSNPN and CDR2 SVGIG (reference sequence). Deletions cut 5 bases from V and 5 bases from J, with 15 bases between. The CDR3 covers 13 residues. CDR3 residues: CAWASGDGETQYF. The DNA of the CDR3 is TGTGCCTGGGCCTCAGGGGATGGTGAGACCCAGTACTTC. Looking up the rest from reference TRBV30 and TRBJ2-5 gives the full variable domain: SQTIHQWPATLVQPVGSPLSLECTVEGTSNPNLYWYRQAAGRGLQLLFYSVGIGQISSEVPQNLSASRPQDRQFILSSKKLLLSDSGFYLCAWASGDGETQYFGPGTRLLVL.

In the case of this clone: The junction differs from germline at one of its ends, possibly a read error. J is TRBJ2-2 and V is TRBV12-5; 7 bases line up with TRBD1. The CDR3 has 14 residues. The germline V gene has CDR1 LGHNT and CDR2 FRNRAP. The CDR3 here is CASGLGQPTGELFF. In DNA, the CDR3 is TGTGCTAGTGGCTTGGGACAGCCGACCGGGGAGCTGTTTTTT.

V is TRBV5-6 and J is TRBJ1-1; no clear D gene. The CDR3 runs 13 residues. CDR1 is SGHDT, CDR2 YYEEEE, per germline. Trimming removed 5 bases from V and 1 base from J, with 9 bases in between. The chain's CDR3 is CASSLRGNTEAFF. For the CDR3, the DNA is TGTGCCAGCAGTTTAAGAGGGAACACTGAAGCTTTCTTT.

The chain carries TRBV19 and TRBJ2-1; D possibly corresponds to TRBD2 (6 bases). The CDR3 covers 12 residues. Trimming removed 5 bases from V and 12 bases from J, with 14 bases in between. Germline V gene lookup returns CDR1 LNHDA and CDR2 SQIVND (reference sequence). The CDR3, as DNA: TGTGCCAGTAGTCTACGACTAGGGAGGCAGTTCTTC. Its protein is CASSLRLGRQFF.